A selection of T cell receptor beta chains follows, all from one sample in a study of blood T cell repertoires in COVID-19. TCRdb's copy holds only in-frame clones and misses some; the assay was immunoSEQ multiplex PCR. The sample has more than 150,000 clones; approximately 88% are singletons. The sequenced sample consisted of PBMCs or T cells enriched from blood (not recorded which). Receptors were obtained from a woman aged 60-75 years who had recovered from COVID-19. Each CDR3 is given with its conserved first and last residue. Each record gives: D gene, V gene, J gene, clone size, CDR3 protein, CDR3 DNA. A D gene is named only where the DNA matches it firmly. Size values are once, few and many counts, or a class for expanded clones, and some rows have none.

d_call: .
v_call: TRBV27
j_call: TRBJ1-1
clone_size: .
cdr3_aa: CATLDNTEAFF
cdr3_nt: TGTGCCACTCTAGATAACACTGAAGCTTTCTTT

d_call: TRBD1
v_call: TRBV12-3/TRBV12-4
j_call: TRBJ2-5
clone_size: .
cdr3_aa: CASSLRQGETQYF
cdr3_nt: TGTGCCAGCAGTTTACGACAGGGAGAGACCCAGTACTTC

d_call: TRBD2
v_call: TRBV28
j_call: TRBJ2-1
clone_size: .
cdr3_aa: CASSLGTSGRREQFF
cdr3_nt: TGTGCCAGCAGTTTAGGGACTAGCGGTAGGCGAGAGCAGTTCTTC

d_call: TRBD1
v_call: TRBV7-9
j_call: TRBJ1-6
clone_size: .
cdr3_aa: CASSGTGLPALHF
cdr3_nt: TGTGCCAGCAGCGGGACAGGGCTACCGGCCCTCCACTTT

d_call: .
v_call: TRBV27
j_call: TRBJ2-7
clone_size: .
cdr3_aa: CASSLSETYEQYF
cdr3_nt: TGTGCCAGCAGTTTATCTGAGACCTACGAGCAGTACTTC

d_call: .
v_call: TRBV6-5
j_call: TRBJ2-7
clone_size: few
cdr3_aa: CASSPQTSGPYEQYF
cdr3_nt: TGTGCCAGCAGTCCCCAGACAAGCGGGCCCTACGAGCAGTACTTC

d_call: .
v_call: TRBV2
j_call: TRBJ1-4
clone_size: .
cdr3_aa: CASSGGWGWREKLFF
cdr3_nt: TGTGCCAGCAGTGGGGGCTGGGGATGGAGAGAAAAACTGTTTTTT

d_call: .
v_call: TRBV28
j_call: TRBJ2-3
clone_size: .
cdr3_aa: CASSLGSGVADTQYF
cdr3_nt: TGTGCCAGCAGTTTAGGCTCAGGGGTCGCAGATACGCAGTATTTT

d_call: TRBD1
v_call: TRBV27
j_call: TRBJ1-1
clone_size: .
cdr3_aa: CASSTPGQAHEAFF
cdr3_nt: TGTGCCAGCAGTACCCCGGGACAGGCTCATGAAGCTTTCTTT

d_call: .
v_call: TRBV6-5
j_call: TRBJ1-3
clone_size: few
cdr3_aa: CASSPSGGNTIYF
cdr3_nt: TGTGCCAGCAGTCCCTCAGGAGGAAACACCATATATTTT

d_call: TRBD1
v_call: TRBV3-1/TRBV3-2
j_call: TRBJ1-2
clone_size: .
cdr3_aa: CASSPGTGSGYTF
cdr3_nt: TGTGCCAGCAGCCCCGGGACAGGGAGCGGCTACACCTTC

d_call: .
v_call: TRBV19
j_call: TRBJ1-1
clone_size: few
cdr3_aa: CASRMGQYAEAFF
cdr3_nt: TGTGCCAGTAGGATGGGGCAGTATGCCGAAGCTTTCTTT

d_call: .
v_call: TRBV4-2
j_call: TRBJ2-3
clone_size: .
cdr3_aa: CASSQGRRVDTDTQYF
cdr3_nt: TGTGCCAGCAGCCAAGGACGTCGGGTAGATACAGATACGCAGTATTTT

d_call: TRBD1
v_call: TRBV24-1
j_call: TRBJ2-2
clone_size: .
cdr3_aa: CATSDLGTGPYTGELFF
cdr3_nt: TGTGCCACCAGTGATTTGGGGACAGGGCCTTACACCGGGGAGCTGTTTTTT

d_call: .
v_call: TRBV4-1
j_call: TRBJ2-7
clone_size: .
cdr3_aa: CASSQDPGKTYEQYF
cdr3_nt: TGCGCCAGCAGCCAAGATCCGGGAAAGACCTACGAGCAGTACTTC

d_call: TRBD1
v_call: TRBV6-2/TRBV6-3
j_call: TRBJ1-5
clone_size: .
cdr3_aa: CASSPGTGGRQPQHF
cdr3_nt: TGTGCCAGCAGTCCCGGGACAGGGGGCAGACAGCCCCAGCATTTT

d_call: .
v_call: TRBV27
j_call: TRBJ2-1
clone_size: .
cdr3_aa: CASSPRGDGNEQFF
cdr3_nt: TGTGCCAGCAGTCCTCGCGGGGACGGGAATGAGCAGTTCTTC

d_call: TRBD1
v_call: TRBV3-1/TRBV3-2
j_call: TRBJ1-4
clone_size: .
cdr3_aa: CASSPTGQAYEKLFF
cdr3_nt: TGTGCCAGCAGCCCCACGGGACAGGCGTATGAAAAACTGTTTTTT

d_call: .
v_call: TRBV28
j_call: TRBJ1-4
clone_size: .
cdr3_aa: CASDTGTATNEKLFF
cdr3_nt: TGTGCCAGCGATACCGGGACTGCAACTAATGAAAAACTGTTTTTT

d_call: .
v_call: TRBV7-2
j_call: TRBJ2-1
clone_size: .
cdr3_aa: CASSLERNNEQFF
cdr3_nt: TGTGCCAGCAGCTTAGAGCGGAACAATGAGCAGTTCTTC

d_call: TRBD2
v_call: TRBV5-4
j_call: TRBJ2-2
clone_size: .
cdr3_aa: CASSFSGGHTGELFF
cdr3_nt: TGTGCCAGCAGCTTTAGCGGGGGCCACACCGGGGAGCTGTTTTTT

d_call: .
v_call: TRBV18
j_call: TRBJ1-1
clone_size: .
cdr3_aa: CASLDQGYTEAFF
cdr3_nt: TGTGCCAGCCTAGACCAGGGGTACACTGAAGCTTTCTTT

d_call: TRBD1
v_call: TRBV11-2
j_call: TRBJ1-2
clone_size: .
cdr3_aa: CASSPMKDRVNYGYTF
cdr3_nt: TGTGCCAGCAGCCCGATGAAGGACAGGGTGAACTATGGCTACACCTTC

d_call: .
v_call: TRBV7-8
j_call: TRBJ2-1
clone_size: .
cdr3_aa: CASSLAGGYVEQFF
cdr3_nt: TGTGCCAGCAGCTTAGCGGGAGGTTATGTTGAGCAGTTCTTC

d_call: .
v_call: TRBV6-1
j_call: TRBJ1-5
clone_size: few
cdr3_aa: CASSESGRQPQHF
cdr3_nt: TGTGCCAGCAGTGAAAGCGGAAGACAGCCCCAGCATTTT

d_call: .
v_call: TRBV5-1
j_call: TRBJ1-2
clone_size: .
cdr3_aa: CASSSMTGDYGYTF
cdr3_nt: TGCGCCAGCAGCTCAATGACGGGGGACTATGGCTACACCTTC

d_call: .
v_call: TRBV7-2
j_call: TRBJ1-1
clone_size: few
cdr3_aa: CASSLGPGYTEAFF
cdr3_nt: TGTGCCAGCAGCTTAGGGCCAGGGTACACTGAAGCTTTCTTT

d_call: TRBD2
v_call: TRBV30
j_call: TRBJ2-7
clone_size: .
cdr3_aa: CAWAGGNYEQYF
cdr3_nt: TGTGCCTGGGCGGGAGGTAACTACGAGCAGTACTTC

d_call: .
v_call: TRBV29-1
j_call: TRBJ2-3
clone_size: .
cdr3_aa: CSVDRGTTDTQYF
cdr3_nt: TGCAGCGTTGACCGGGGAACCACCGATACGCAGTATTTT